This is a list of T cell receptor beta chains from one sample in a study of T-cell reconstitution after alpha-beta-depleted transplantation in children. Each CDR3 protein is one row after TCRdb ran MiXCR on the PCR reads. The sample lists 100,000 or so distinct CDR3 sequences; 9.5% to 15% were seen once. The sample in question was PBMCs from the stem cell graft donor, obtained from the stem cell graft. These receptors all stem from a human donor who donated a stem cell graft to a child with inherited bone marrow failure. Both conserved end residues are part of each CDR3. A D gene is named only where the DNA matches it firmly. Part of the rows lack a size; the others show once, few, many or a class for expanded clones.

abundance	v_gene	j_gene	d_gene	CDR3aa	CDR3nt
many	TRBV5-1	TRBJ2-1	TRBD1	CASSPRTGAYNEQFF	TGCGCCAGCAGCCCACGGACAGGGGCCTACAATGAGCAGTTCTTC
.	TRBV7-6	TRBJ2-7	.	CASSLEGHPGSYEQYF	TGTGCCAGCAGCTTAGAGGGACATCCTGGCTCCTACGAGCAGTACTTC
.	TRBV7-6	TRBJ2-5	TRBD2	CASSDHGGRARKTQYF	TGTGCCAGCAGCGATCATGGGGGGAGGGCCAGGAAGACCCAGTACTTC
many	TRBV24-1	TRBJ2-1	TRBD2	CATSDPAGTSVNEQFF	TGTGCCACCAGTGATCCCGCGGGGACTAGCGTCAATGAGCAGTTCTTC
.	TRBV6-2/TRBV6-3	TRBJ2-3	TRBD2	CASRPPGTSGGADTQYF	TGTGCCAGCAGACCCCCCGGGACTAGCGGGGGGGCTGATACGCAGTATTTT
many	TRBV24-1	TRBJ2-7	.	CATSDAGTEGYEQYF	TGTGCCACCAGTGATGCCGGCACAGAGGGCTACGAGCAGTACTTC
many	TRBV7-2	TRBJ2-7	.	CASSLVPGRNYEQYF	TGTGCCAGCAGCTTAGTGCCAGGGCGAAACTACGAGCAGTACTTC
many	TRBV28	TRBJ1-5	TRBD1	CASSPEGAASNQPQHF	TGTGCCAGCAGTCCAGAGGGGGCGGCAAGCAATCAGCCCCAGCATTTT
many	TRBV24-1	TRBJ2-6	.	CATSDPGPSGANVLTF	TGTGCCACCAGTGATCCCGGGCCTTCTGGGGCCAACGTCCTGACTTTC
many	TRBV25-1	TRBJ1-2	TRBD1	CASRDRGTGYTF	TGTGCCAGCAGGGACAGGGGGACTGGCTACACCTTC
many	TRBV19	TRBJ1-5	.	CASSTGTRNQPQHF	TGTGCCAGTAGTACCGGGACAAGAAATCAGCCCCAGCATTTT
many	TRBV15	TRBJ2-3	.	CATSRDAAPAGGQGTQYF	TGTGCCACCAGCAGAGATGCGGCCCCGGCAGGAGGGCAGGGTACGCAGTATTTT
.	TRBV3-1	TRBJ1-4	TRBD1	CASSQQQGATNEKLFF	TGTGCCAGCAGCCAACAACAGGGGGCAACTAATGAAAAACTGTTTTTT
many	TRBV5-5	TRBJ2-1	TRBD2	CASSLPSGLYNEQFF	TGTGCCAGCAGCTTACCTAGCGGACTCTACAATGAGCAGTTCTTC
many	TRBV12-3/TRBV12-4	TRBJ1-5	.	CASSLMGQPQHF	TGTGCCAGCAGTTTGATGGGTCAGCCCCAGCATTTT
many	TRBV27	TRBJ1-1	.	CASSLSYSRNTEAFF	TGTGCCAGCAGTTTATCGTACAGTAGGAACACTGAAGCTTTCTTT
few	TRBV4-2	TRBJ2-3	.	CASSQNNGLLTNTQYF	TGTGCCAGCAGCCAGAACAACGGACTTCTCACGAATACGCAGTATTTT
many	TRBV3-1	TRBJ1-6	.	CASSTTGTVVSPLHF	TGTGCCAGCAGCACGACCGGGACCGTTGTATCACCCCTCCACTTT
many	TRBV28	TRBJ2-5	.	CASRTGRRETQYF	TGTGCCAGCAGGACGGGACGGCGGGAGACCCAGTACTTC
many	TRBV5-1	TRBJ2-7	.	CASSLADEQYF	TGCGCCAGCAGCTTGGCCGACGAGCAGTACTTC
many	TRBV30	TRBJ2-7	.	CAWSGTVSYEQYF	TGTGCCTGGAGTGGAACAGTTTCCTACGAGCAGTACTTC
.	TRBV10-3	TRBJ2-1	TRBD2	CAIRGGLAGEIDEQFF	TGTGCCATCAGGGGGGGGCTAGCGGGAGAAATCGATGAGCAGTTCTTC
many	TRBV4-3	TRBJ2-1	TRBD1	CASSQLPGQGYAYNEQFF	TGCGCCAGCAGCCAGCTCCCGGGACAGGGGTACGCCTACAATGAGCAGTTCTTC
many	TRBV12-3/TRBV12-4	TRBJ1-2	TRBD1	CASSFRQGYGYTF	TGTGCCAGCAGTTTTAGACAGGGCTATGGCTACACCTTC
many	TRBV20-1	TRBJ1-2	.	CSAHGQGGYTF	TGCAGTGCGCACGGCCAGGGAGGCTACACCTTC
many	TRBV4-1	TRBJ1-1	TRBD1	CASSQRGTGGTEPEAFF	TGCGCCAGCAGCCAAAGAGGGACAGGGGGGACGGAACCTGAAGCTTTCTTT
many	TRBV25-1	TRBJ2-1	TRBD2	CASSAGTGGLAGGYNEQFF	TGTGCCAGCAGCGCCGGGACAGGAGGACTAGCGGGAGGGTACAATGAGCAGTTCTTC
many	TRBV20-1	TRBJ1-1	.	CSANRQMNTEAFF	TGCAGTGCCAATCGACAGATGAACACTGAAGCTTTCTTT
many	TRBV25-1	TRBJ2-3	.	CASSDRGFTDTQYF	TGTGCCAGCAGTGACCGCGGTTTCACAGATACGCAGTATTTT
many	TRBV5-1	TRBJ2-2	TRBD2	CASSLAPALAGVMDTGELFF	TGCGCCAGCAGCTTGGCTCCGGCACTAGCGGGAGTTATGGACACCGGGGAGCTGTTTTTT
few	TRBV21-1	TRBJ2-3	.	CASSNSSTDTQYF	TGTGCCAGCAGCAATTCTAGCACAGATACGCAGTATTTT
many	TRBV9	TRBJ1-3	.	CASSDASSGNTIYF	TGTGCCAGCAGCGACGCTAGCTCTGGAAACACCATATATTTT
many	TRBV21-1	TRBJ2-4	.	CASTKNIQYF	TGTGCCAGCACCAAAAACATTCAGTACTTC
many	TRBV20-1	TRBJ2-5	.	CSARGDGETQYF	TGCAGTGCTAGGGGGGACGGAGAGACCCAGTACTTC
many	TRBV6-5	TRBJ2-2	TRBD2	CASSYAGTSIGELFF	TGTGCCAGCAGTTACGCAGGGACTAGCATAGGGGAGCTGTTTTTT
few	TRBV19	TRBJ2-3	.	CASSIGRTAQYF	TGTGCCAGTAGTATAGGCAGAACGGCGCAGTATTTT
.	TRBV18	TRBJ2-1	.	CASSPRTLSDEQFF	TGTGCCAGCTCTCCGAGGACACTCTCGGATGAGCAGTTCTTC
.	TRBV15	TRBJ2-1	TRBD2	CATSRGGLAGINEQFF	TGTGCCACCAGCAGGGGAGGACTAGCGGGGATCAATGAGCAGTTCTTC
many	TRBV7-3	TRBJ2-7	.	CASSLKAGKNYEQYF	TGTGCCAGCAGCTTAAAGGCAGGGAAAAACTACGAGCAGTACTTC
many	TRBV6-5	TRBJ2-5	.	CASSYDRYQETQYF	TGTGCCAGCAGTTACGACAGGTACCAAGAGACCCAGTACTTC
many	TRBV10-2	TRBJ2-2	.	CASSDHVRVGVAAGELFF	TGCGCCAGCAGTGACCACGTACGGGTGGGAGTAGCCGCCGGGGAGCTGTTTTTT
.	TRBV13	TRBJ2-1	TRBD1	CASSRTGRYNEQFF	TGTGCCAGCAGCCGGACAGGGCGATACAATGAGCAGTTCTTC
.	TRBV18	TRBJ2-1	.	CASTQGAGEQFF	TGTGCCAGCACGCAGGGTGCCGGTGAGCAGTTCTTC
many	TRBV5-5	TRBJ1-4	TRBD1	CASSRGQGATNEKLFF	TGTGCCAGCAGCCGGGGACAGGGGGCAACTAATGAAAAACTGTTTTTT
many	TRBV4-2	TRBJ1-5	TRBD1	CASSQDRGNNQPQHF	TGTGCCAGCAGCCAAGACAGGGGGAACAATCAGCCCCAGCATTTT
few	TRBV7-3	TRBJ2-1	.	CASSNWGQADEQFF	TGTGCCAGCTCTAATTGGGGGCAGGCGGATGAGCAGTTCTTC
few	TRBV7-3	TRBJ2-3	TRBD2	CASSLFPGAGVTIDTQYF	TGTGCCAGCAGCTTGTTCCCCGGAGCGGGAGTAACGATAGATACGCAGTATTTT
many	TRBV5-1	TRBJ2-1	.	CASSLGLTGAYNEQFF	TGCGCCAGCAGCTTGGGCTTGACAGGCGCCTACAATGAGCAGTTCTTC
many	TRBV11-1	TRBJ2-2	.	CASRPSTGRGMNTGELFF	TGTGCCAGCAGACCTTCGACAGGGAGGGGCATGAACACCGGGGAGCTGTTTTTT
.	TRBV4-2	TRBJ1-4	TRBD1	CASSDKQGNGEKLFF	TGTGCCAGCAGCGACAAACAGGGGAATGGTGAAAAACTGTTTTTT
many	TRBV28	TRBJ2-5	TRBD1	CASSLGDRGPRETQYF	TGTGCCAGCAGTTTGGGAGACAGGGGGCCGAGGGAGACCCAGTACTTC
many	TRBV6-1	TRBJ2-2	.	CASSPQLPGELFF	TGTGCCAGCAGTCCCCAACTGCCCGGGGAGCTGTTTTTT
many	TRBV12-3/TRBV12-4	TRBJ2-7	.	CASSSEGAYEQYF	TGTGCCAGCAGTTCGGAGGGGGCCTACGAGCAGTACTTC
many	TRBV3-1	TRBJ2-3	.	CASSQAGSPRVDTQYF	TGTGCCAGCAGCCAAGCCGGGAGCCCTCGAGTGGATACGCAGTATTTT
many	TRBV7-2	TRBJ1-2	.	CASSLGAGTGYTF	TGTGCCAGCAGCTTAGGGGCAGGAACTGGCTACACCTTC
few	TRBV6-6	TRBJ2-7	.	CASSRGQIYEQYF	TGTGCCAGCAGTCGTGGACAAATCTACGAGCAGTACTTC
.	TRBV12-3/TRBV12-4	TRBJ1-4	.	CASSLWGGHEKLFF	TGTGCCAGCAGTTTATGGGGAGGTCATGAAAAACTGTTTTTT
many	TRBV6-1	TRBJ1-1	.	CASRRVRNTEAFF	TGTGCCAGCAGAAGGGTGCGGAACACTGAAGCTTTCTTT
few	TRBV20-1	TRBJ1-2	.	CSARGQGYYGYTF	TGCAGTGCTAGAGGGCAGGGATACTATGGCTACACCTTC